The sequence of this T cell receptor (beta chain) was determined in a study of OX40 agonist ivuxolimab in advanced cancers. For the study at large: All patients had ivuxolimab intravenously every 2 weeks at 0.01 to 10 mg/kg. A partial response was reached by three patients: one with hepatocellular carcinoma and two with cutaneous melanoma. Study-level results: Both CD4+ and CD8+ T cell populations in blood had undergone clonal expansion by week 6 at 0.1 to 3.0 mg/kg. On average, a greater number of expanded clones characterised CD8+ T cells relative to CD4+.

CDR3 length: 14 residues. V lost 4 bases, J lost 5 bases, and 15 bases lay in between. The germline CDR1 and CDR2 sequences are SGHTS and YDEGEE. Assay: immunoSEQ multiplex PCR; the TCRdb copy retains only in-frame clones and omits some. The data show about 87,000 clones, roughly 83% seen once. In the case of this clone: Its antigen remains unidentified.

Sequencing was performed on CD4+ or CD8+ T cells sorted from blood, taken in a trial of the OX40 agonist ivuxolimab. The chain carries TRBV5-8 and TRBJ2-5; tentatively, D is TRBD2 (6 bases). This sequence was found in an adult with an advanced solid tumor such as melanoma, head and neck, liver or kidney cancer. The CDR3 coding sequence is TGTGCCAGCAGCCCGAGACTAGGCGGGGAGACCCAGTACTTC. Encoded protein: CASSPRLGGETQYF. The variable domain in full, with the rest retrieved from reference TRBV5-8 and TRBJ2-5, is EAGVTQSPTHLIKTRGQQATLRCSPISGHTSVYWYQQALGLGLQFLLWYDEGEERNRGNFPPRFSGRQFPNYSSELNVNALELEDSALYLCASSPRLGGETQYFGPGTRLLVL.